This TCR beta chain was documented in a study of T-cell memory formation after mild COVID-19. Germline values: CDR1 SGHRS, CDR2 YFSETQ. There are 14 residues in the CDR3. Trimming removed 3 bases from V and 4 bases from J; junction bases left unmatched: 5. This clonotype was found a few times. TCRdb re-called the 5' RACE reads with MiXCR, one entry per CDR3 protein. The sample lists roughly 130,000 distinct CDR3 sequences, around 6.3% occurring once. The TCR was taken from an adult woman who had mild COVID-19 (a few samples of this study predate the infection). Cell type and time point are not known. The sequenced sample consisted of PBMCs or a T cell subset sorted from them (not recorded which). The V and J genes are TRBV5-1 and TRBJ2-5; 8 nucleotides agree with TRBD2. The CDR3 nucleotides read TGCGCCAGCAGCTACGGGACTAGGCTAGAGACCCAGTACTTC. Protein sequence: CASSYGTRLETQYF.